This paragraph reports one TCR beta chain. Its antigen is unidentified. These data originate in a study of cytomegalovirus exposure and HLA in healthy donors. With 60 Vbeta and 13 Jbeta primers, the PCR was carried out. In the source study's methods: Later reanalysis found approximately 80 million unique TCR beta chains, some 10 million of them shared. Only in-frame clones appear in the TCRdb table, and some are missing; sequencing was by immunoSEQ multiplex PCR. V and J calls and clone size are copied from that table; D and trimming were computed from the DNA. The sample consists of about 160,000 clones, approximately 86% of them appearing once. Trimming removed 7 bases from V and 3 bases from J; junction bases left unmatched: 8. This CDR3 spans 14 amino acids. Germline V gives CDR1 MDHEN, CDR2 SYDVKM. Study-wide results and limits: A later analysis linked a missense variant in DCLRE1C to the trimming of TCR beta V and J genes.

The source of this sequence is a woman younger than 35 in good health and CMV-seronegative. The sequenced sample was PBMCs. This rearrangement joins TRBV28 to TRBJ2-5; 7 bases are a match to TRBD1. The CDR3 DNA sequence: TGTGCCAGCACCTCTGGGGACAGAAAAGAGACCCAGTACTTC. As protein: CASTSGDRKETQYF.